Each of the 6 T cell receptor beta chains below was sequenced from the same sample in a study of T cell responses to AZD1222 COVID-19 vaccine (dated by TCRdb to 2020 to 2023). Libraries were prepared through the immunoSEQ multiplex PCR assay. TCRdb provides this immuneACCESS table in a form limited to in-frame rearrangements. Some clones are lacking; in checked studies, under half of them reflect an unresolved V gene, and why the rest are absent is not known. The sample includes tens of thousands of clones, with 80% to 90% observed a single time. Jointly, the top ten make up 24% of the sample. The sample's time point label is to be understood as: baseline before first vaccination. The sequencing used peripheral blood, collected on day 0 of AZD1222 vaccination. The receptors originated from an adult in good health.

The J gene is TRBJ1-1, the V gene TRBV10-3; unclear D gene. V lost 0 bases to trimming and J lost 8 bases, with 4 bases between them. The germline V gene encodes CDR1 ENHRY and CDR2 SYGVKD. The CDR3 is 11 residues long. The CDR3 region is CAISESWEAFF. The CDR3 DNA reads TGTGCCATCAGTGAGTCGTGGGAAGCTTTCTTT.

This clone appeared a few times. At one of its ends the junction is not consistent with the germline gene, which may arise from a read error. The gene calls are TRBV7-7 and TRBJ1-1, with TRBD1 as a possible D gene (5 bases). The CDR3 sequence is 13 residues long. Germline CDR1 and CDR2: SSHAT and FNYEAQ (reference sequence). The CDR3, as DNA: TGTGCTAGCAGCTTAGGACAGAACACTGAAGCTTTCTTT. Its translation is CASSLGQNTEAFF.

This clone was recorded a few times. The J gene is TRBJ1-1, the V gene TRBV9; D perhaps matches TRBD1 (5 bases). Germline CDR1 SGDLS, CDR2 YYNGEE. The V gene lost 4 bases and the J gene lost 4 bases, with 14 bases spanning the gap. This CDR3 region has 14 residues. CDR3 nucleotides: TGTGCCAGCAGCCTCCTCGGGGGTGCCACTGAAGCTTTCTTT. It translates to CASSLLGGATEAFF.

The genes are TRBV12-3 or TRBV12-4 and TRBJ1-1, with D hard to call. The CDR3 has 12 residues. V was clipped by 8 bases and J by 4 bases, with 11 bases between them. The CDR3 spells CASRPRATEAFF. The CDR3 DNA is TGTGCCAGCCGTCCTCGGGCCACTGAAGCTTTCTTT.

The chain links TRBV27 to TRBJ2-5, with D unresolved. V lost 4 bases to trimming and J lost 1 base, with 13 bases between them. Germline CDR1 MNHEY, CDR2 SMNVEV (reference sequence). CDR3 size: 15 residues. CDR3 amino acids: CASSSLRNSQETQYF. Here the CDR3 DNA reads TGTGCCAGCAGTTCGCTGAGGAATAGCCAAGAGACCCAGTACTTC.

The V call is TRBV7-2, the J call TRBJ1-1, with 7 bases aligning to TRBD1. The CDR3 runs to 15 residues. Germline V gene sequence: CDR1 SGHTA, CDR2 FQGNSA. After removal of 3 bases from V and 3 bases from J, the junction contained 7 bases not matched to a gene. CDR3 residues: CASSLTGFGDTEAFF. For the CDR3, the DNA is TGTGCCAGCAGCTTGACAGGGTTTGGGGACACTGAAGCTTTCTTT.